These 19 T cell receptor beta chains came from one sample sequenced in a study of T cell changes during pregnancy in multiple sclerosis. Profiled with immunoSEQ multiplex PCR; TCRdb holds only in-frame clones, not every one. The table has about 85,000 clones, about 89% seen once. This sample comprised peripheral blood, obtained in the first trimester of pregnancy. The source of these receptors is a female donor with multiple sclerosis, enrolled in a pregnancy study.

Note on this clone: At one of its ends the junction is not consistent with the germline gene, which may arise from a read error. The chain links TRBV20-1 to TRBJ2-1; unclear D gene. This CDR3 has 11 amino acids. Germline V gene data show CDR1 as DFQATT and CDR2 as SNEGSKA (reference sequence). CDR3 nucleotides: TGTTCCCCGGGTGTTTACAATGAGCAGTTCTTC. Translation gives CSPGVYNEQFF.

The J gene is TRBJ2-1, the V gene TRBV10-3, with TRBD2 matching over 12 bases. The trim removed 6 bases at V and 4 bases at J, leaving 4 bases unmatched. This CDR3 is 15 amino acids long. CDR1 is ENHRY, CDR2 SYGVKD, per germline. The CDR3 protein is CAISLTSGRYNEQFF. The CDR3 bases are TGTGCCATCAGCCTTACTAGCGGGAGGTACAATGAGCAGTTCTTC.

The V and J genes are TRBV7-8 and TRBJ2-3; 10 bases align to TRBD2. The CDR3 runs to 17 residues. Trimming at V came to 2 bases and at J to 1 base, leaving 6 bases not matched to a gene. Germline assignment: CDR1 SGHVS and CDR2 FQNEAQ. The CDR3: CASSLRGGTSGTDTQYF. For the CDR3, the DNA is TGTGCCAGCAGCTTAAGGGGGGGGACTAGCGGCACAGATACGCAGTATTTT. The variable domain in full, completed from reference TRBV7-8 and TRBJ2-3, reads GAGVSQSPRYKVAKRGQDVALRCDPISGHVSLFWYQQALGQGPEFLTYFQNEAQLDKSGLPSDRFFAERPEGSVSTLKIQRTQQEDSAVYLCASSLRGGTSGTDTQYFGPGTRLTVL.

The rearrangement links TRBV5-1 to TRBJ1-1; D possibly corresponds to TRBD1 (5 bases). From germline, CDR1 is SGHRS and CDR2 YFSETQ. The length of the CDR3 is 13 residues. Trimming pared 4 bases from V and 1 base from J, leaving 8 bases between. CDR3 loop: CASSPQGNTEAFF. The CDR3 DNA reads TGCGCCAGCAGCCCGCAGGGGAACACTGAAGCTTTCTTT.

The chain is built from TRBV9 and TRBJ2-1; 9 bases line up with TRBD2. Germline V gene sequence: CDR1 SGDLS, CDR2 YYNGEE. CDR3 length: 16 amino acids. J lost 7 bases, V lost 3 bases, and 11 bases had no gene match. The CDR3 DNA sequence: TGTGCCAGCAGCGACCACGCCGGGACTAGCAGGAATGAGCAGTTCTTC. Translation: CASSDHAGTSRNEQFF.

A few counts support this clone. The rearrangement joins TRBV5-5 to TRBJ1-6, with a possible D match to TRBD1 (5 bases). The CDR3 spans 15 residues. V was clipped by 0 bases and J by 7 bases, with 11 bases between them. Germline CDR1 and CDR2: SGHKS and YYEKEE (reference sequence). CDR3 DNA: TGTGCCAGCAGCTTGGAGGGACTGATAAATTCACCCCTCCACTTT. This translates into CASSLEGLINSPLHF.

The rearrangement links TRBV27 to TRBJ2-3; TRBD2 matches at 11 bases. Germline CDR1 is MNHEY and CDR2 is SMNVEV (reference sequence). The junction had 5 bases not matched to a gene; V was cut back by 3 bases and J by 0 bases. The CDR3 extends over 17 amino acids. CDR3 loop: CASSFWGTSGSTDTQYF. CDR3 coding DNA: TGTGCCAGCAGTTTTTGGGGGACTAGCGGTAGCACAGATACGCAGTATTTT.

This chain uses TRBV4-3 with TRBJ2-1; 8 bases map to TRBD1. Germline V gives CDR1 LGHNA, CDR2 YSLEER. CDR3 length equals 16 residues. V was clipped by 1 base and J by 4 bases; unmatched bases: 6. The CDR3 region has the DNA TGCGCCAGCAGCCAAGGAAGACAGGGGCCATACAATGAGCAGTTCTTC. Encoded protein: CASSQGRQGPYNEQFF.

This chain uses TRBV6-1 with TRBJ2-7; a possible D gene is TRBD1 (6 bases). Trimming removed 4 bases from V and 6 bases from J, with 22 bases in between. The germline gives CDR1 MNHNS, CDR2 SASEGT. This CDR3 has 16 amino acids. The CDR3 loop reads CASSGLRPHHRAEQYF. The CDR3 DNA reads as TGTGCCAGCAGTGGACTGAGGCCTCACCACAGGGCCGAGCAGTACTTC.

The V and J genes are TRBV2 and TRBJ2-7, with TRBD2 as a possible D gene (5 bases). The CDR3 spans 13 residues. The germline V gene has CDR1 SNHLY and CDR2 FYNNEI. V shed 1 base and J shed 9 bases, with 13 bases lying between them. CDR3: CASSEDRGGGQYF. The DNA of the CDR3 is TGTGCCAGCAGTGAAGATCGAGGTGGAGGGCAGTACTTC.

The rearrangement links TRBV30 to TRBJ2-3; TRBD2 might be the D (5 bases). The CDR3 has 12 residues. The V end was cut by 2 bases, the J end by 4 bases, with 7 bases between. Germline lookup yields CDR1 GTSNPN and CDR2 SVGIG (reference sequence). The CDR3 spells CAWSPGSDTQYF. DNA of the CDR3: TGTGCCTGGAGTCCGGGATCAGATACGCAGTATTTT.

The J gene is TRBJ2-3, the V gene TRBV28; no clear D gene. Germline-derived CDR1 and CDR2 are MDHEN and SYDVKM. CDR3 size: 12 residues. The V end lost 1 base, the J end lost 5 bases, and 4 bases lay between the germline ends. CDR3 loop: CASSLSGDTQYF. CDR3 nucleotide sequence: TGTGCCAGCAGTTTATCAGGAGATACGCAGTATTTT. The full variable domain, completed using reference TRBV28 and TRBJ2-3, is DVKVTQSSRYLVKRTGEKVFLECVQDMDHENMFWYRQDPGLGLRLIYFSYDVKMKEKGDIPEGYSVSREKKERFSLILESASTNQTSMYLCASSLSGDTQYFGPGTRLTVL.

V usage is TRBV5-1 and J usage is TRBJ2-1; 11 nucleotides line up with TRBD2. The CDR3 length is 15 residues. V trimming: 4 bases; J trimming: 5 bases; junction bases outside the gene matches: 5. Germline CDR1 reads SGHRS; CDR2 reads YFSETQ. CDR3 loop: CASSSTSGGNNEQFF. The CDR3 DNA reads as TGCGCCAGCAGCAGCACTAGCGGGGGAAACAATGAGCAGTTCTTC.

The CDR3 DNA sequence: TGTGCCAGCAGCTTAGGCGGGACTCACTATAGCTCCTATAATTCACCCCTCCACTTT. Its translation: CASSLGGTHYSSYNSPLHF. The rearrangement uses TRBV7-2 and TRBJ1-6; possibly TRBD1 for D (5 bases). This CDR3 region has 19 residues. CDR1 SGHTA and CDR2 FQGNSA come from the germline V gene. Trimming took 1 base from V and 0 from J, leaving 16 bases between them. Combining the CDR3 with reference TRBV7-2 and TRBJ1-6 gives the whole variable domain GAGVSQSPSNKVTEKGKDVELRCDPISGHTALYWYRQSLGQGLEFLIYFQGNSAPDKSGLPSDRFSAERTGGSVSTLTIQRTQQEDSAVYLCASSLGGTHYSSYNSPLHFGNGTRLTVT.

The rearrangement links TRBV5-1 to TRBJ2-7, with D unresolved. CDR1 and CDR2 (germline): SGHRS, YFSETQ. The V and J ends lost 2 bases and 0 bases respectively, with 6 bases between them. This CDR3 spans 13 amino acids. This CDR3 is CASSLSVSYEQYF. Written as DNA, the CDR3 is TGCGCCAGCAGCTTAAGCGTCTCCTACGAGCAGTACTTC.

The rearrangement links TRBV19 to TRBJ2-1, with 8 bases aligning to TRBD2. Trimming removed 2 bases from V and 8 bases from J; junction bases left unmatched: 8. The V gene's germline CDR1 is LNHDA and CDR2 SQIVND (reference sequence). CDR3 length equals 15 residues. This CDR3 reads CASSISSGSRDEQFF. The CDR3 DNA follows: TGTGCCAGTAGTATATCTAGCGGGTCCCGGGATGAGCAGTTCTTC.

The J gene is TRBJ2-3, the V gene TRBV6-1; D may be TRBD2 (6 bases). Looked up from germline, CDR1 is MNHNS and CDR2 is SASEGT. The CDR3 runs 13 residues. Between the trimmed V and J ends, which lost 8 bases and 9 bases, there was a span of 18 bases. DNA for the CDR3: TGTGCCAGCGAGTTGGACTTGGCGGGAACGCAGTATTTT. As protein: CASELDLAGTQYF.

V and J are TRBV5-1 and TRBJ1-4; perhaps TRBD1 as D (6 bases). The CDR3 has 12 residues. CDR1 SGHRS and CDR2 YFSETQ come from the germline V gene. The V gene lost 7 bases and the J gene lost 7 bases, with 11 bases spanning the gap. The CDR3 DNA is TGCGCCAGCTCAGGGGCGGGTGAAAAACTGTTTTTT. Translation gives CASSGAGEKLFF.

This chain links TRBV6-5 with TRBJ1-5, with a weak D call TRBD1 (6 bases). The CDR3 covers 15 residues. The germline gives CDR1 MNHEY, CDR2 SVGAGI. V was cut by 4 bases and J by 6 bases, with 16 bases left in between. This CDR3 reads CASSLSQGRIQPQHF. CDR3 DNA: TGTGCCAGCAGTTTATCACAGGGCCGCATTCAGCCCCAGCATTTT.